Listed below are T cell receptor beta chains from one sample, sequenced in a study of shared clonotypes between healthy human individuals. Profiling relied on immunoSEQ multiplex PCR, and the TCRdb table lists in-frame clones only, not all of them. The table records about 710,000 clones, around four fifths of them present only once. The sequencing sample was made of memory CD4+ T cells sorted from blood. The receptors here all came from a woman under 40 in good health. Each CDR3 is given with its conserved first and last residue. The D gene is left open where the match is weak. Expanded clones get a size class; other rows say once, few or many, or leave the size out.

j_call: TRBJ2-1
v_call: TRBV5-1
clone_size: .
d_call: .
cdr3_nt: TGCGCCAGCAGCCCACGACTAGGGGGTAATGAGCAGTTCTTC
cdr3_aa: CASSPRLGGNEQFF

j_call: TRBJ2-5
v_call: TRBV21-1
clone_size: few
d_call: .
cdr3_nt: TGTGCCAGCGTACAGGGGCCCAACCGAACCGAGACCCAGTACTTC
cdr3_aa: CASVQGPNRTETQYF

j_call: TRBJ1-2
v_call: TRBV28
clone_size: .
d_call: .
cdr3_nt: TGTGCCAGCAGTTTGAGGGTTGGGACTTATGGCTACACCTTC
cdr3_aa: CASSLRVGTYGYTF

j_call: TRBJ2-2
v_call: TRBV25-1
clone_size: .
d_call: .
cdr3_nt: TGTGCCAGCAGTGAAAAGGTCGGCACCGGGGAGCTGTTTTTT
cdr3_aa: CASSEKVGTGELFF

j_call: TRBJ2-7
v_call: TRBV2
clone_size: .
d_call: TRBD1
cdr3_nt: TGTGCCAGCAGTGGACAGGGGGGCCACGAGCAGTACTTC
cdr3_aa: CASSGQGGHEQYF

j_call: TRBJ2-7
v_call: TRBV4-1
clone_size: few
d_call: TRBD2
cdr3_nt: TGCGCCAGCAGCCAAGACGGAACTAGCGGGAGAATGGAGCAGTACTTC
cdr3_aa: CASSQDGTSGRMEQYF

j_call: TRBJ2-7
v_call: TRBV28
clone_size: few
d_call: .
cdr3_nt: TGTGCCAGCAGGTCCACGGGGGCCGAGCAGTACTTC
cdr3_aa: CASRSTGAEQYF

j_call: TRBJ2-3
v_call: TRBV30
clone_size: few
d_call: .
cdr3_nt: TGTGCCTGGAGTCACAGCCTGGATACGCAGTATTTT
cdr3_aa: CAWSHSLDTQYF

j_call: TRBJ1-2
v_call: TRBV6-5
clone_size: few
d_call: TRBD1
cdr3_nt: TGTGCCAGCAGTAGGACAGGGGGACTTAACTATGGCTACACCTTC
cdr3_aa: CASSRTGGLNYGYTF

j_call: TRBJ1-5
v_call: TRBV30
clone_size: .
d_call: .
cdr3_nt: TGTGCCTGGAGTGTACGCGGTAGCAATCAGCCCCAGCATTTT
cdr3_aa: CAWSVRGSNQPQHF

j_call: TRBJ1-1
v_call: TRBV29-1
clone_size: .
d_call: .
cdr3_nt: TGCAGCGTTGAAGGGGTTGACAGGAGGACTGAAGCTTTCTTT
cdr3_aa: CSVEGVDRRTEAFF

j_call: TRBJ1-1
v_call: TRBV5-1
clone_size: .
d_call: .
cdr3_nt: TGCGCCAGCAGCTCCCATGCGATACAGGGCCCTCGGAACACTGAAGCTTTCTTT
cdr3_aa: CASSSHAIQGPRNTEAFF

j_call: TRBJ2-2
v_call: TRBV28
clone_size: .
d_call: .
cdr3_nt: TGTGCCAGCTATAGCTCTCCGGGCACCGGGGAGCTGTTTTTT
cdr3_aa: CASYSSPGTGELFF

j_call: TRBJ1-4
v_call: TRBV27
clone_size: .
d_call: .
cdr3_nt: TGTGCCAGCAGTTTCTCTGCCGCCAGGGAAAAACTGTTTTTT
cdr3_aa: CASSFSAAREKLFF

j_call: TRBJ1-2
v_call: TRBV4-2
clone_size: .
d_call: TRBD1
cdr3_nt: TGTGCCAGCAGCCAAACACAGGGGGCGAACTATGGCTACACCTTC
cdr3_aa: CASSQTQGANYGYTF

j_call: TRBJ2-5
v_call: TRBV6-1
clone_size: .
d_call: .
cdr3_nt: TGTGCCAGCCCCTCGACAAGCCAAGAGACCCAGTACTTC
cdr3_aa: CASPSTSQETQYF

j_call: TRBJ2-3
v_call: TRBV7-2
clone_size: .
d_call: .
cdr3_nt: TGTGCCAGCAGCTTAGCAGCTGAACGGCGGAATACGCAGTATTTT
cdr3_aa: CASSLAAERRNTQYF

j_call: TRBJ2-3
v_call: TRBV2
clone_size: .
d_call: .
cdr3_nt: TGTGCCAGCAGAGAAACCGGTGATACGCAGTATTTT
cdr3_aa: CASRETGDTQYF

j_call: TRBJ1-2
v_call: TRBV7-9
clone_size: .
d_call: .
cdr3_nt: TGTGCCAGCAGCTCTCAGGGAGGTGACTATGGCTACACCTTC
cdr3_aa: CASSSQGGDYGYTF

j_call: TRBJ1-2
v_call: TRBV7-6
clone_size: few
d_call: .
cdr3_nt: TGTGCCAGCAGCCCCTCTCGTGGTTCCCATGGCTACACCTTC
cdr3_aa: CASSPSRGSHGYTF

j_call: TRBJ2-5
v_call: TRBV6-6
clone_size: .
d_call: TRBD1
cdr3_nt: TGTGCCAGCAGTCGACAGGGGGCGACCGGAGTTCCTTACTTC
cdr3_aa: CASSRQGATGVPYF

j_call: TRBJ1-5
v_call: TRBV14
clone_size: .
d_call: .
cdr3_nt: TGTGCCAGCAGCCAGGGGTTTCAAGGAGCCCAGCATTTT
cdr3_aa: CASSQGFQGAQHF

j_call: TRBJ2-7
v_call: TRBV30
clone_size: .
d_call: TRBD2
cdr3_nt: TGTGCCTGGAGTGTACAGCGGGAGCCTCACGAGCAGTACTTC
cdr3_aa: CAWSVQREPHEQYF

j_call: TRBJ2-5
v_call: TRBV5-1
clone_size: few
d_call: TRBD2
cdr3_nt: TGCGCCAGCAGCTTGGGGCTAGCGGGAGAACAAGAGACCCAGTACTTC
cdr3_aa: CASSLGLAGEQETQYF

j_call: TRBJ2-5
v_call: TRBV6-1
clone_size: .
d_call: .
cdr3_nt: TGTGCCAGCAGTCAACCTTTCCAGGAGCAGTACTTC
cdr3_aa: CASSQPFQEQYF

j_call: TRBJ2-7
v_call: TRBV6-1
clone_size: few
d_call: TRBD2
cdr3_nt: TGTGCCAGCAGTGAACCGGGACTAGCGGCCTACGAGCAGTACTTC
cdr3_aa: CASSEPGLAAYEQYF

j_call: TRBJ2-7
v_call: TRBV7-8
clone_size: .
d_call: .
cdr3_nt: TGTGCCAGCAGCCTTCAGATGTCCTACGAGCAGTACTTC
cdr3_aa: CASSLQMSYEQYF

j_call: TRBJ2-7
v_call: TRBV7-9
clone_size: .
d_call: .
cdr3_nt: TGTGCCAGCAGCTTCCCTAGTGACGTGAGTGAGCAGTACTTC
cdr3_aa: CASSFPSDVSEQYF

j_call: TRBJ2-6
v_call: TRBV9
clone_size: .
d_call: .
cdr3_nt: TGTGCCAGCAGCGTAGCTACTGGCGCGGGGGCCAACGTCCTGACTTTC
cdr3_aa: CASSVATGAGANVLTF

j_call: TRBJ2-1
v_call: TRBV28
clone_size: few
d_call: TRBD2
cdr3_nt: TGTGCCAGCAGTTTTCCCCGGAGCGGGAGAGCCTACAATGAGCAGTTCTTC
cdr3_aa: CASSFPRSGRAYNEQFF

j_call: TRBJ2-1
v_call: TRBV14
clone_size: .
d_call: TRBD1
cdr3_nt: TGTGCCAGCAGCCAAGTATTCCGGACAGGGGTTTCCTACAATGAGCAGTTCTTC
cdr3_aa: CASSQVFRTGVSYNEQFF

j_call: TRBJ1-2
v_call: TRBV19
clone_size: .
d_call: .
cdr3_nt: TGTGCCAGTAGTTGGTCCAGGGAGAGGGTCGGCTACACCTTC
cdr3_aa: CASSWSRERVGYTF

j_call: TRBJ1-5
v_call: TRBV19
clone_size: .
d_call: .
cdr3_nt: TGTGCCAGTAGTTTGGACAGATATCAGCCCCAGCATTTT
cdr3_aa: CASSLDRYQPQHF

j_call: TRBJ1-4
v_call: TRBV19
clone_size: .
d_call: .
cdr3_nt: TGTGCCAGTAGTACGCACAGGGCATCGGCAACTAATGAAAAACTGTTTTTT
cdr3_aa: CASSTHRASATNEKLFF

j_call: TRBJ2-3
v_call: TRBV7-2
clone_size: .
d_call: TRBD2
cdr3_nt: TGTGCCAGCAGCAACCAGCGGGATGCTACGCAGTATTTT
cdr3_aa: CASSNQRDATQYF

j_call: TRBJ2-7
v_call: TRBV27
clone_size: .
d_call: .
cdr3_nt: TGTGCCAGCGGTCGTGTTGTCCCCTACGAGCAGTACTTC
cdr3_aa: CASGRVVPYEQYF

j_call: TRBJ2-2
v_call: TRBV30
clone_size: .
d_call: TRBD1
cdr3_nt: TGTGCCTGGAGGTTATTCGCCGGGACAGGGACGAACACCGGGGAGCTGTTTTTT
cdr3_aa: CAWRLFAGTGTNTGELFF

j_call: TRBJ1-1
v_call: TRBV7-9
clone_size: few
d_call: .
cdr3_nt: TGTGCCAGCAGCTTAGAGAACACTGAAGCTTTCTTT
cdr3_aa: CASSLENTEAFF

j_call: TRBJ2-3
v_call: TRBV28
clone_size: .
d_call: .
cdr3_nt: TGTGCCAGCAGATCAGGGCCCGATACGCAGTATTTT
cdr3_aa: CASRSGPDTQYF

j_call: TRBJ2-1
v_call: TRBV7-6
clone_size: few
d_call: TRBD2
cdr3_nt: TGTGCCAGCAGCTCGACGACTAGCGGGACCACCGCGGGGAATGAGCAGTTCTTC
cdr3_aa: CASSSTTSGTTAGNEQFF

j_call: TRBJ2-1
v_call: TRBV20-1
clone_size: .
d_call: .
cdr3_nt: TGCAGTGCTATCCTAGCGGAGCAGTTCTTC
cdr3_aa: CSAILAEQFF

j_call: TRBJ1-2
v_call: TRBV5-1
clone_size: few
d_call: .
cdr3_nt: TGCGCCAGCAGCTTGCGGGGCCAGGGAGATGGCTACACCTTC
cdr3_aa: CASSLRGQGDGYTF

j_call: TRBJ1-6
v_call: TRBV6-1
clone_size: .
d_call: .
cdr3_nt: TGTGCCAGCAGTTCAAATAATTCACCCCTCCACTTT
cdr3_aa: CASSSNNSPLHF

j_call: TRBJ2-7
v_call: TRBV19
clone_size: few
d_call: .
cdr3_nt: TGTGCCAGTAGTATGGTTGGGGAATCCTACGAGCAGTACTTC
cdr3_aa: CASSMVGESYEQYF

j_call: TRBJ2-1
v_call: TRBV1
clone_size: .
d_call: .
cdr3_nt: TGCACCAGCAGCCCGGGACTAGTGGGCCCTAATGAGCAGTTCTTC
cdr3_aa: CTSSPGLVGPNEQFF

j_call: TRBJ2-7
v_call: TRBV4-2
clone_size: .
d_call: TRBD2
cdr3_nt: TGTGCCAGCAGCCAAGCCGGGAGGACCTACGAGCAGTACTTC
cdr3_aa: CASSQAGRTYEQYF

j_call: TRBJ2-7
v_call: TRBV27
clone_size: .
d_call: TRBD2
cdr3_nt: TGTGCCAGCAGTTACGGGGGGGGGTTAACCTACGAGCAGTACTTC
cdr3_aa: CASSYGGGLTYEQYF

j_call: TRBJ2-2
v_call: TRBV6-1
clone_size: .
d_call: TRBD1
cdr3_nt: TGTGCCACCACCGGGACAGGGCCTTTTATCGGGGAGCTGTTTTTT
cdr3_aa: CATTGTGPFIGELFF

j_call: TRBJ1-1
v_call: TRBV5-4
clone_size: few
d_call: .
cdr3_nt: TGTGCCAGCAGCCCTCGGGGGGGCGCTGAAGCTTTCTTT
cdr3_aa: CASSPRGGAEAFF

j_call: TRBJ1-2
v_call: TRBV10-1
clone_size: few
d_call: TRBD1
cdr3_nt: TGCGCCAGCAGTGAGTCGAACAGGGGAGGAGATGGCTACACCTTC
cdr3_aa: CASSESNRGGDGYTF

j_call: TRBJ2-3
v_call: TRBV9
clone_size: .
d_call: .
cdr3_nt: TGTGCCAGCAGCGTAATGGGGGGAAGCACAGATACGCAGTATTTT
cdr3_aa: CASSVMGGSTDTQYF

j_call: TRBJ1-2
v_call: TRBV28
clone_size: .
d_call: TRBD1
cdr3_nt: TGTGCCAGCAGTTTAGGACAGGGGGCTGGTGGCTACACCTTC
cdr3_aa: CASSLGQGAGGYTF

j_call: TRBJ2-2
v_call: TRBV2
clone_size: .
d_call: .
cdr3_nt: TGTGCCAGCAGCCTTCGGACGGACCCTGGGGAGCTGTTTTTT
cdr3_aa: CASSLRTDPGELFF

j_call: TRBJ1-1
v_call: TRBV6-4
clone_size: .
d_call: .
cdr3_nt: TGTGCCAGCAGTCGTATGGAGAACACTGAAGCTTTCTTT
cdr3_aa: CASSRMENTEAFF